Listed below are T cell receptor beta chains from one sample, sequenced in a study of shared T cell receptors in the human thymus. TCRdb keeps only in-frame clones here, not all; method: immunoSEQ multiplex PCR. Among about 400,000 clones listed, 95% were seen once. The sample taken for sequencing was thymocytes. The receptors here all came from a human donor. The CDR3 runs from the conserved cysteine through the conserved F or W. Expanded clones get a size class; other rows say once, few or many, or leave the size out.

clone_size cdr3_length v_call cdr3_aa
. 14 TRBV5-1 CASSLGREAYEQYF
. 21 TRBV5-1 CASRKVMGDRFSRLTFPEQFF
. 17 TRBV5-8 CASSLPRAGVRQETQYF
. 14 TRBV18 CASSPTRGGTEAFF
. 13 TRBV6-4 CASSDRQNTEAFF
. 14 TRBV28 CASSLIRLGTEAFF
. 14 TRBV15 CATSRDFTGGLLFF
. 13 TRBV5-1 CATLRGSYNEQFF
. 15 TRBV4-1 CASSQDTLAGYEQYF
. 14 TRBV27 CASSLGRTGRTQYF
. 14 TRBV5-4 CASSPPGSTYEQYF
. 14 TRBV5-6 CASSAGLATDTQYF
few 16 TRBV5-1 CASSLAGGAGVYEQYF
. 13 TRBV28 CASSLWGQGVKYF
. 17 TRBV9 CASSPRGGRAGYNEQFF
. 16 TRBV7-1 CASSSLTYGGITEAFF
. 15 TRBV12-5 CASGLGQGGSNEQFF
. 15 TRBV29-1 CSVEAAGGANYGYTF
. 16 TRBV29-1 CSVAELEREGNNEQFF
once 16 TRBV30 CAWSVDRVSGNTEAFF
once 19 TRBV4-1 CASSQVETSGRDVDNEQFF
. 17 TRBV7-2 CASSPPSAGDQAGELFF
. 19 TRBV7-3 CASSTFAGAEVCGVNEQFF
. 16 TRBV23-1 CASSGDRGAANEKLFF
. 13 TRBV28 CAIKGQGAEKLFF
once 15 TRBV4-2 CASSQGPLDTDTQYF
. 15 TRBV5-1 CASSLVRGTTNGYTF
once 21 TRBV4-3 CASSQEGPSGTSRWTNEKLFF
. 14 TRBV6-1 CASSPPKSHYEQYF
. 17 TRBV27 CASSSPFRGRARDEQYF
. 15 TRBV12-5 CASGSDRVNNQPQHF
. 19 TRBV18 CASSPPYPWTSGSTDTQYF
. 14 TRBV28 CASSFLEANNEQFF
. 11 TRBV20-1 CSASGVNEQFF
. 16 TRBV14 CASSQDSSDSTYEQYF
. 18 TRBV30 CAWSVQGRRQSRDTEAFF
. 14 TRBV5-1 CASSLDSGSVTQYF
. 15 TRBV18 CASSPGLALNQPQHF
. 15 TRBV6-5 CASSLKGSGEYEQYF
. 16 TRBV28 CASTLKPGRIYNEQFF
. 15 TRBV14 CASSQGRGSARKLFF
. 13 TRBV30 CAFYRGQNTEAFF
. 16 TRBV19 CASSMESGRAYNEQFF
once 16 TRBV7-2 CASSLVPGSDTDTQYF
. 16 TRBV27 CASGLPLAGVRNEQFF
. 13 TRBV5-6 CASRRAGGYEQYF
once 14 TRBV7-8 CASSTRGRDVEAFF
. 16 TRBV5-6 CASSLMAGEGTDTQYF
. 15 TRBV5-6 CASSSGPGRNTEAFF
. 14 TRBV5-6 CASSTRQGNTEAFF